Below, one TCR beta chain is given with its context. Its antigen is currently unknown. The germline gives CDR1 SGHRS, CDR2 YFSETQ. This CDR3 is 16 amino acids long. V lost 2 bases and J lost 4, with 15 bases in between. This table comes from immunoSEQ multiplex PCR, and its TCRdb copy is limited to in-frame clones, with some not included. This sample has 100,000 to 150,000 clones, with roughly 90% found just once. This specimen comes from a study of T cell responses to AZD1222 COVID-19 vaccine. Study-wide findings and caveats: Baseline seropositivity occurred in only six or seven AZD1222 recipients.

This chain links TRBV5-1 with TRBJ1-4, with D perhaps TRBD1 (5 bases). The sequencing used peripheral blood, collected on day 0 of AZD1222 vaccination. This TCR derives from an adult in good health. DNA for the CDR3: TGCGCCAGCAGCTTAGGAGGGTGGGGACTTAATGAAAAACTGTTTTTT. Its protein is CASSLGGWGLNEKLFF.